This entry lists 20 T cell receptor beta chains sequenced from one sample in a study of T cell repertoires in cytomegalovirus infection (dated by TCRdb to 2018 to 2020). The listed sequencing device is Illumina HiSeq 1500. The raw public reads went through TCRdb reprocessing: fastp at Q25, MiXCR clone calling, in-frame beta chains kept. Each CDR3 protein appears once, grouped with its most common genes and DNA. This sample has around 430,000 distinct CDR3 sequences in its table, and about two fifths of those were observed once. The ten most abundant clones make up 43% of the sample. Their recognized antigens are unknown. In the paper's terms, the treatment or condition label means: in vitro stimulation with specific CMV peptide epitopes to enrich CMV-specific T cells. Sequenced here: cultured PBMCs, sampled from culture after CMV antigen stimulation. Receptors originate from a human donor in good health (CMV status not recorded). Some clones in this sample may be carry-over from other donors' samples.

This clonotype was counted many times. The V call is TRBV7-2, the J call TRBJ1-2; D is perhaps TRBD1 (6 bases). Trimming removed 5 bases at V and 8 bases at J, with 18 bases between. The CDR3 is 14 amino acids. Germline V gene data show CDR1 as SGHTA and CDR2 as FQGNSA. The CDR3 bases are TGTGCCAGCAGCCGCTCCCCAGGGGAAGGCGGCTACACCTTC. Encoded protein: CASSRSPGEGGYTF. The whole variable domain, remainder taken from reference TRBV7-2 and TRBJ1-2, is GAGVSQSPSNKVTEKGKDVELRCDPISGHTALYWYRQSLGQGLEFLIYFQGNSAPDKSGLPSDRFSAERTGGSVSTLTIQRTQQEDSAVYLCASSRSPGEGGYTFGSGTRLTVV.

The rearrangement joins TRBV11-2 to TRBJ1-2, with D possibly TRBD1 on 5 matching bases. The germline V and J ends were trimmed by 4 bases and 8 bases, with 17 bases remaining between them. Germline values: CDR1 SGHAT, CDR2 FQNNGV. The CDR3 has 14 amino acids. CDR3 region: CASSSVAGYGGYTF. Written as DNA, the CDR3 is TGTGCCAGCAGCTCAGTGGCAGGGTATGGCGGCTACACCTTC.

The V call is TRBV7-2, the J call TRBJ1-1, with a tentative D call TRBD1 (6 bases). Germline CDR1 is SGHTA and CDR2 is FQGNSA. The germline V and J ends were trimmed by 5 bases and 7 bases, with 20 bases remaining between them. The CDR3 extends over 15 amino acids. CDR3 protein: CASSPSTGGLLEAFF. CDR3 DNA: TGTGCCAGCAGCCCTTCGACAGGTGGGCTCCTTGAAGCTTTCTTT.

This chain uses TRBV7-9 with TRBJ2-1, with no clear D. Trimming cost V 2 bases and J 9 bases, with 8 bases left between them. Germline V gene lookup returns CDR1 SEHNR and CDR2 FQNEAQ (reference sequence). This CDR3 region has 12 residues. The CDR3 sequence is CASSLTHGEQFF. CDR3 in DNA: TGTGCCAGCAGCTTAACCCATGGTGAGCAGTTCTTC. The whole variable domain, remainder taken from reference TRBV7-9 and TRBJ2-1, is DTGVSQNPRHKITKRGQNVTFRCDPISEHNRLYWYRQTLGQGPEFLTYFQNEAQLEKSRLLSDRFSAERPKGSFSTLEIQRTEQGDSAMYLCASSLTHGEQFFGPGTRLTVL.

The J gene is TRBJ2-2, the V gene TRBV30; unclear D gene. Germline V lookup: CDR1 GTSNPN, CDR2 SVGIG (reference sequence). There are 13 residues in the CDR3. With 2 bases removed from V and 3 bases from J, the gap between germline ends came to 7 bases. The CDR3 loop reads CAWSPLYTGELFF. The CDR3 DNA is TGTGCCTGGAGTCCCCTCTACACCGGGGAGCTGTTTTTT.

The genes are TRBV7-8 and TRBJ2-7; TRBD1 matches at 8 bases. This CDR3 is 14 amino acids long. The V gene's germline CDR1 is SGHVS and CDR2 FQNEAQ. With V trimmed by 5 bases and J by 4 bases, 7 bases remained unmatched. CDR3 region: CASSQGTGPYEQYF. CDR3 bases: TGTGCCAGCAGCCAAGGGACAGGTCCTTACGAGCAGTACTTC.

This clonotype has at least ten counts. The chain couples TRBV7-2 to TRBJ1-3; D is unresolved. CDR3 length: 14 amino acids. V lost 3 bases to trimming and J lost 2 bases, with 8 bases between them. CDR1 and CDR2 from the germline V gene are SGHTA and FQGNSA. The CDR3 here is CASSFEETGNTIYF. CDR3 bases: TGTGCCAGCAGCTTCGAGGAGACTGGAAACACCATATATTTT.

At least ten counts were recorded for this clonotype. The chain carries TRBV7-2 and TRBJ2-3; no clear D gene. Germline lookup yields CDR1 SGHTA and CDR2 FQGNSA. The CDR3 runs 17 residues. V lost 5 bases, J lost 3 bases, and 21 bases lay in between. CDR3 DNA: TGTGCCAGCAGCCAATCAGGTGACCTTAAGTGGACAGATACGCAGTATTTT. Translated: CASSQSGDLKWTDTQYF.

The rearrangement joins TRBV12-3 or TRBV12-4 to TRBJ2-7; 7 positions agree with TRBD1. Trimming removed 6 bases from V and 2 bases from J; junction bases left unmatched: 7. The CDR3 is 14 residues long. The CDR3 nucleotides read TGTGCCAGCAGACCCGGGACAGCCACCTACGAGCAGTACTTC. This gives the protein CASRPGTATYEQYF.

This clonotype turned up a few times. This chain links TRBV12-3 or TRBV12-4 with TRBJ2-5; TRBD1 matches 9 bases. V dropped 4 bases and J dropped 5; count of bases not matched to a gene: 8. The CDR3 totals 15 residues. CDR3 sequence (DNA): TGTGCCAGCAGTTCGCAGACAGGGGGTGAGGAGACCCAGTACTTC. It codes for CASSSQTGGEETQYF.

The rearrangement links TRBV7-2 to TRBJ1-1; D possibly corresponds to TRBD1 (5 bases). Trimming took off 2 bases at V and 7 bases at J, with 11 bases between the two ends. CDR1 and CDR2 (germline): SGHTA, FQGNSA. The CDR3 runs to 13 residues. The CDR3 protein is CASSLNRRVEAFF. The CDR3 bases are TGTGCCAGCAGCTTAAACAGGAGGGTTGAAGCTTTCTTT.

The genes are TRBV4-1 and TRBJ2-1, with TRBD2 matching over 9 bases. The V segment lost 3 bases and the J segment 10 bases; nucleotides outside the gene matches: 10. The germline V gene encodes CDR1 MGHRA and CDR2 YSYEKL. The CDR3 is made up of 15 amino acids. The CDR3 DNA reads TGCGCCAGCAGCCAGCCATCCTTTCTAGCGGGAGAGCAGTTCTTC. Its protein is CASSQPSFLAGEQFF.

V and J are TRBV7-2 and TRBJ2-2, with D tentatively TRBD1 (6 bases). The CDR3 runs 15 residues. Trimming shortened V by 4 bases and J by 7 bases, and 16 bases separated the two germline ends. Germline V CDR1 and CDR2: SGHTA, FQGNSA. The CDR3 spells CASSWGRGPVGELFF. The CDR3 DNA sequence: TGTGCCAGCAGCTGGGGCAGGGGACCGGTCGGGGAGCTGTTTTTT.

This clonotype was counted a few times. The chain recombines TRBV5-4 with TRBJ2-3, with 12 positions matching TRBD2. The ends lost 4 bases at V and 2 bases at J; junction bases unmatched: 5. The CDR3 spans 16 residues. The germline CDR1 and CDR2 sequences are SGHNT and YYREEE (reference sequence). CDR3: CASSAGLAGITDTQYF. The DNA for the CDR3 is TGTGCCAGCAGCGCGGGACTAGCGGGCATCACAGATACGCAGTATTTT.

This clonotype was counted a few times. J is TRBJ1-3 and V is TRBV7-9; D remains unclear. Between the trimmed V and J ends, which lost 8 bases and 0 bases, there was a span of 23 bases. Germline CDR1 SEHNR, CDR2 FQNEAQ (reference sequence). This CDR3 region has 18 residues. The CDR3 sequence is CASRPRLGPARSGNTIYF. CDR3 DNA: TGTGCCAGCCGCCCGCGTTTGGGCCCAGCTCGCTCTGGAAACACCATATATTTT.

The chain recombines TRBV12-3 or TRBV12-4 with TRBJ2-1; D is undetermined. Trimming removed 7 bases from V and 7 bases from J, with 11 bases in between. The CDR3 contains 12 residues. CDR3 amino acids: CASTIGKNEQFF. CDR3 sequence (DNA): TGTGCCAGCACCATTGGGAAGAATGAGCAGTTCTTC.

The sample holds one count of this clonotype. This sequence joins TRBV2 and TRBJ2-1, with TRBD2 identical over 8 bases. Germline CDR1 is SNHLY and CDR2 is FYNNEI. The CDR3 contains 15 residues. J lost 6 bases, V lost 0 bases, and 4 bases had no gene match. The DNA of the CDR3 is TGTGCCAGCAGTGAAGCTACTAGCGGCCTCAATGAGCAGTTCTTC. Encoded protein: CASSEATSGLNEQFF.

This clonotype was detected only a few times. This chain uses TRBV12-3 or TRBV12-4 with TRBJ2-7; D is undetermined. V gave up 4 bases and J gave up 1 base, with 17 bases separating them. CDR3 length: 16 residues. The CDR3 here is CASSSTETPFSYEQYF. CDR3 sequence (DNA): TGTGCCAGCAGTTCCACAGAGACCCCTTTTTCCTACGAGCAGTACTTC.

In this sample, this clonotype turned up a few times. CDR3 sequence reads: CASSKRHRDTEAFF. CDR3 nucleotide sequence: TGTGCCAGCAGCAAGAGACACAGGGACACTGAAGCTTTCTTT. The chain links TRBV11-1 to TRBJ1-1; D perhaps matches TRBD1 (6 bases). Germline V gene sequence: CDR1 SGHAT, CDR2 FQDESV (reference sequence). V was cut by 5 bases and J by 3 bases, with 13 bases left in between. The CDR3 is 14 amino acids. The whole variable domain, filled in from reference TRBV11-1 and TRBJ1-1, reads EAEVAQSPRYKITEKSQAVAFWCDPISGHATLYWYRQILGQGPELLVQFQDESVVDDSQLPKDRFSAERLKGVDSTLKIQPAELGDSAMYLCASSKRHRDTEAFFGQGTRLTVV.

The chain employs TRBV7-6 and TRBJ2-1; TRBD2 matches at 7 bases. J lost 1 base, V lost 4 bases, and 7 bases had no gene match. The germline CDR1 and CDR2 sequences are SGHVS and FNYEAQ. The CDR3 runs 16 residues. The CDR3 DNA sequence: TGTGCCAGCAGCTGGGGGGGGGAGAATTCCTACAATGAGCAGTTCTTC. Protein sequence: CASSWGGENSYNEQFF. Full variable domain (missing parts from reference TRBV7-6 and TRBJ2-1): GAGVSQSPRYKVTKRGQDVALRCDPISGHVSLYWYRQALGQGPEFLTYFNYEAQQDKSGLPNDRFSAERPEGSISTLTIQRTEQRDSAMYRCASSWGGENSYNEQFFGPGTRLTVL.